The 13 T cell receptor beta chains in this list originate from one sample, sequenced in a study of T cell responses to AZD1222 COVID-19 vaccine. Clones were read by immunoSEQ multiplex PCR, and TCRdb kept only the in-frame ones, dropping some. Of about 94,000 clones in the sample, around 85% are singletons; the top ten hold 4.5%. The sample consisted of peripheral blood, taken 28 days after the second AZD1222 dose. All receptors come from an adult who received the AZD1222 COVID-19 vaccine.

The V gene is TRBV3-1 (or the pseudogene TRBV3-2), the J gene TRBJ2-6; TRBD2 agrees at 13 bases. The CDR3 spans 19 residues. V shed 3 bases and J 1 base; nucleotides not matched to a gene: 6. Germline V gives CDR1 LGHDT, CDR2 YNNKEL (reference sequence). CDR3 in amino acids: CASSHMTSGGLSGANVLTF. The CDR3, as DNA: TGTGCCAGCAGCCATATGACTAGCGGGGGGTTGTCTGGGGCCAACGTCCTGACTTTC.

This clone showed up just a few times. The chain is built from TRBV28 and TRBJ2-7; TRBD2 aligns across 11 bases. V shed 6 bases, J shed 2 bases, and the junction held 18 bases outside the gene matches. This CDR3 is 19 amino acids long. Germline V gives CDR1 MDHEN, CDR2 SYDVKM. The CDR3 region is CASRVGSLLAGVNAYEQYF. The CDR3 DNA follows: TGTGCCAGCAGAGTGGGGAGCCTACTAGCGGGAGTGAATGCCTACGAGCAGTACTTC.

The chain is built from TRBV24-1 and TRBJ1-3; D not resolved. The V end lost 9 bases, the J end lost 0 bases, and 17 bases lay between the germline ends. The CDR3 loop spans 16 amino acids. Germline CDR1 reads KGHDR; CDR2 reads SFDVKD. For the CDR3, the DNA is TGTGCCACCGACCGGACGACCCTATTCTCTGGAAACACCATATATTTT. Encoded protein: CATDRTTLFSGNTIYF.

The chain combines TRBV28 with TRBJ2-7; D unclear. Germline-derived CDR1 and CDR2 are MDHEN and SYDVKM. The CDR3 has 13 amino acids. V lost 1 base and J 5 bases, leaving 9 bases between the germline ends. The DNA of the CDR3 is TGTGCCAGCAGTTTATCGGGTACCCACGAGCAGTACTTC. Translated: CASSLSGTHEQYF.

This clone was counted only a few times. The chain uses TRBV4-2 and TRBJ1-2; D not resolved. The germline V and J ends were trimmed by 0 bases and 0 bases, with 5 bases remaining between them. This CDR3 is built from 14 residues. Germline CDR1 is LGHNA and CDR2 is YNFKEQ. The CDR3: CASSQDFANYGYTF. In DNA form, the CDR3 reads TGTGCCAGCAGCCAAGATTTTGCTAACTATGGCTACACCTTC.

The chain has TRBV5-1 and TRBJ1-1; D unclear. Trimming stripped 3 bases from V and 1 base from J, with 7 bases between. This CDR3 region has 13 residues. Germline V lookup: CDR1 SGHRS, CDR2 YFSETQ. CDR3 sequence (DNA): TGCGCCAGCAGCTACAGTCAGAACACTGAAGCTTTCTTT. Translation gives CASSYSQNTEAFF. Looking up the rest from reference TRBV5-1 and TRBJ1-1 gives the full variable domain: KAGVTQTPRYLIKTRGQQVTLSCSPISGHRSVSWYQQTPGQGLQFLFEYFSETQRNKGNFPGRFSGRQFSNSRSEMNVSTLELGDSALYLCASSYSQNTEAFFGQGTRLTVV.

This chain links TRBV7-3 with TRBJ2-5, with D possibly being TRBD2 (5 bases). Trimming pared 2 bases from V and 5 bases from J, leaving 12 bases between. The CDR3 extends over 14 amino acids. The germline V gene has CDR1 SGHTA and CDR2 FQGTGA. CDR3 sequence: CASSLQPSWETQYF. Here the CDR3 DNA reads TGTGCCAGCAGCTTACAGCCTAGCTGGGAGACCCAGTACTTC.

This chain connects TRBV12-3 or TRBV12-4 to TRBJ1-1, with D unclear. This CDR3 is 12 amino acids long. Deletions cut 3 bases from V and 1 base from J, with 3 bases between. The CDR3 coding sequence is TGTGCCAGCAGTTTTGAGAACACTGAAGCTTTCTTT. Translating it yields CASSFENTEAFF.

The chain combines TRBV4-3 with TRBJ2-1; 7 bases fit TRBD2. CDR1 LGHNA and CDR2 YSLEER come from the germline V gene. Trimming took 1 base from V and 0 from J; bases not matched to a gene: 6. This CDR3 has 17 amino acids. CDR3 amino acids: CASSQGAGVSSYNEQFF. CDR3 nucleotide sequence: TGCGCCAGCAGCCAAGGGGCGGGAGTAAGCTCCTACAATGAGCAGTTCTTC.

The chain links TRBV9 to TRBJ2-1; 8 bases are shared with TRBD2. Per the germline V gene, CDR1 is SGDLS and CDR2 is YYNGEE. After removal of 4 bases from V and 0 bases from J, the junction contained 6 bases not matched to a gene. The CDR3 extends over 16 amino acids. This chain's CDR3 is CASSPVSGVSYNEQFF. The CDR3 region has the DNA TGTGCCAGCAGCCCCGTTAGCGGGGTCTCCTACAATGAGCAGTTCTTC.

This chain uses TRBV19 with TRBJ2-5; 8 nucleotides align to TRBD1. The J segment lost 2 bases and the V segment lost 4 bases, leaving 6 bases of the junction unmatched. Germline V CDR1 and CDR2: LNHDA, SQIVND (reference sequence). The length of the CDR3 is 15 residues. The CDR3 DNA reads as TGTGCCAGTAGTAAACCCAACAGGGGGCAAGAGACCCAGTACTTC. Amino acid sequence: CASSKPNRGQETQYF. Combining the CDR3 with reference TRBV19 and TRBJ2-5 gives the whole variable domain DGGITQSPKYLFRKEGQNVTLSCEQNLNHDAMYWYRQDPGQGLRLIYYSQIVNDFQKGDIAEGYSVSREKKESFPLTVTSAQKNPTAFYLCASSKPNRGQETQYFGPGTRLLVL.

The chain joins TRBV7-6 to TRBJ2-7; 10 bases match TRBD2. V was clipped by 5 bases and J by 0 bases; unmatched bases: 4. There are 15 residues in the CDR3. The germline gives CDR1 SGHVS, CDR2 FNYEAQ. The CDR3 DNA is TGTGCCAGCAGCCCCCTAGCGGGAGCCTCCTACGAGCAGTACTTC. This sequence encodes CASSPLAGASYEQYF. Full variable domain (missing parts from reference TRBV7-6 and TRBJ2-7): GAGVSQSPRYKVTKRGQDVALRCDPISGHVSLYWYRQALGQGPEFLTYFNYEAQQDKSGLPNDRFSAERPEGSISTLTIQRTEQRDSAMYRCASSPLAGASYEQYFGPGTRLTVT.

J is TRBJ2-7 and V is TRBV7-9; D unresolved. This CDR3 spans 12 amino acids. V was shortened by 5 bases and J by 4 bases, with 9 bases between the two germline ends. Germline V lookup: CDR1 SEHNR, CDR2 FQNEAQ (reference sequence). As DNA, the CDR3 is TGTGCCAGCAGCCACCAACAGTACGAGCAGTACTTC. It is translated as CASSHQQYEQYF. Using reference TRBV7-9 and TRBJ2-7 for the parts outside the CDR3, the full variable domain is DTGVSQNPRHKITKRGQNVTFRCDPISEHNRLYWYRQTLGQGPEFLTYFQNEAQLEKSRLLSDRFSAERPKGSFSTLEIQRTEQGDSAMYLCASSHQQYEQYFGPGTRLTVT.